These 18 T cell receptor beta chains share one sample of origin, sequenced in a study of control samples from healthy donors and cancer patients (dated by TCRdb to the early 2020s). Library generation was performed with the immunoSEQ multiplex PCR assay. TCRdb stores this immuneACCESS table with in-frame sequences only. Part of the clones is absent; in the studies checked, under half of the shortfall reflects unresolved V genes, and no reason is known for the rest. Within this sample are around 110,000 clones, with about 93% of them counted one time only. Of the sample, 2.6% is held by the ten largest clones. Sequenced: blood. These receptors all stem from a man aged 25 to 45 in good health.

The V and J genes are TRBV19 and TRBJ1-3; D is unclear. This CDR3 has 13 residues. The germline V gene has CDR1 LNHDA and CDR2 SQIVND (reference sequence). Between the trimmed V and J ends, which lost 7 bases and 1 base, there was a span of 8 bases. Written as DNA, the CDR3 is TGTGCCAGTAACCGGGGTTCTGGAAACACCATATATTTT. Translated, it gives CASNRGSGNTIYF.

This clone occurred a few times. The V and J genes are TRBV19 and TRBJ1-1; 7 bases line up with TRBD1. Germline trimming cut 6 bases from V and 5 bases from J; bases unmatched to any gene: 6. Germline values: CDR1 LNHDA, CDR2 SQIVND (reference sequence). The CDR3 loop spans 13 amino acids. The CDR3 reads CASSRQGGTEAFF. CDR3 DNA: TGTGCCAGTAGCAGACAGGGAGGAACTGAAGCTTTCTTT.

The CDR3 is CASPNPDAGGGTDTQYF. The CDR3 region has the DNA TGTGCCAGCCCCAACCCCGATGCGGGGGGAGGGACAGATACGCAGTATTTT. V usage is TRBV2 and J usage is TRBJ2-3, with 8 bases lining up with TRBD2. Germline trimming cut 8 bases from V and 3 bases from J; bases unmatched to any gene: 16. The CDR3 is made up of 17 amino acids. Per the germline V gene, CDR1 is SNHLY and CDR2 is FYNNEI.

V and J are TRBV9 and TRBJ1-4; D ambiguous. V was trimmed by 3 bases and J by 5 bases, leaving 11 bases between them. Germline-derived CDR1 and CDR2 are SGDLS and YYNGEE. This CDR3 comprises 14 residues. CDR3 amino acids: CASSGPLANEKLFF. The CDR3 DNA follows: TGTGCCAGCAGCGGCCCCCTGGCGAATGAAAAACTGTTTTTT.

The chain links TRBV29-1 to TRBJ2-7; D remains ambiguous. CDR1 and CDR2 (germline): SQVTM, ANQGSEA. The CDR3 extends over 12 amino acids. CDR3 protein: CRPTVHANEQYF. CDR3 nucleotides: TGCAGACCAACAGTGCATGCGAACGAGCAGTACTTC.

The CDR3 bases are TGCGCCAGCAGCTTGAGGCCAGGATCAGGGTACACTGAAGCTTTCTTT. It yields the protein CASSLRPGSGYTEAFF. This chain links TRBV5-1 with TRBJ1-1, with TRBD1 as a possible D gene (5 bases). V lost 1 base, J lost 3 bases, and 16 bases lay in between. The germline V gene encodes CDR1 SGHRS and CDR2 YFSETQ. The CDR3 contains 16 residues.

The J gene is TRBJ1-2, the V gene TRBV11-1; D remains unclear. This CDR3 is built from 12 residues. V lost 3 bases, J lost 9 bases, and 11 bases lay in between. Germline V CDR1 and CDR2: SGHAT, FQDESV (reference sequence). The CDR3 bases are TGTGCCAGCAGCTTGACTGACGGACGCTACACCTTC. Translating it yields CASSLTDGRYTF.

V and J are TRBV5-6 and TRBJ2-1; no clear D. CDR1 is SGHDT and CDR2 is YYEEEE in the germline V gene. V lost 0 bases and J lost 4, with 8 bases in between. The CDR3 totals 14 residues. The CDR3 DNA is TGTGCCAGCAGCTTGGCCGTCAGTTACAATGAGCAGTTCTTC. Protein: CASSLAVSYNEQFF.

The chain employs TRBV6-2 or TRBV6-3 and TRBJ1-5; no clear D gene. The CDR3 sequence is 16 residues long. Per germline, CDR1 MNHEY and CDR2 SVGEGT. The germline V and J ends were trimmed by 5 bases and 2 bases, with 16 bases remaining between them. The CDR3 loop is CASSNKTVVGNQPQHF. The CDR3 DNA follows: TGTGCCAGCAGTAATAAGACGGTCGTCGGCAATCAGCCCCAGCATTTT.

Concerning this clone itself: The same CDR3 also results from other DNA sequences found in this sample. This sequence joins TRBV10-3 and TRBJ1-1; D uncertain. V lost 3 bases, J lost 7 bases, and 6 bases lay in between. From germline, CDR1 is ENHRY and CDR2 SYGVKD. This CDR3 contains 11 residues. The CDR3 nucleotides read TGTGCCATCAGTGAAGAGTTTGAAGCTTTCTTT. It yields the protein CAISEEFEAFF.

The J gene is TRBJ2-7, the V gene TRBV5-6, with a tentative D call TRBD1 (5 bases). The CDR3 is 16 amino acids. Germline V CDR1 and CDR2: SGHDT, YYEEEE. Trimming cost V 4 bases and J 4 bases, with 21 bases left between them. The CDR3 region is CASSQGTGLLIYEQYV. CDR3 coding DNA: TGTGCCAGCAGCCAAGGTACAGGCCTCTTAATTTACGAGCAGTACGTC.

The chain joins TRBV5-6 to TRBJ2-2; maybe TRBD2 (5 bases). Between the trimmed V and J ends, which lost 4 bases and 6 bases, there was a span of 7 bases. This CDR3 is built from 12 residues. CDR1 is SGHDT, CDR2 YYEEEE, per germline. The CDR3 region has the DNA TGTGCCAGCAGCCTCGGGGCCGGGGAGCTGTTTTTT. Protein: CASSLGAGELFF.

The chain joins TRBV9 to TRBJ1-5, with D perhaps TRBD1 (5 bases). Germline CDR1 and CDR2: SGDLS and YYNGEE. The length of the CDR3 is 14 residues. Trimming shortened V by 0 bases and J by 8 bases, and 12 bases separated the two germline ends. The CDR3 protein is CASSVAARGEPQHF. CDR3 coding DNA: TGTGCCAGCAGCGTAGCGGCACGGGGGGAGCCCCAGCATTTT.

The gene calls are TRBV5-4 and TRBJ2-1; no clear D. The CDR3 runs 15 residues. Germline V gives CDR1 SGHNT, CDR2 YYREEE (reference sequence). V dropped 1 base and J dropped 0 bases, with 8 bases sitting between them. The CDR3 DNA follows: TGTGCCAGCAGCTTGCCGGAAATCTCCTACAATGAGCAGTTCTTC. Translated, it gives CASSLPEISYNEQFF.

This chain uses TRBV5-1 with TRBJ1-4; D perhaps matches TRBD1 (5 bases). The germline V and J ends were trimmed by 1 base and 8 bases, with 15 bases remaining between them. Germline CDR1 SGHRS, CDR2 YFSETQ. CDR3 length: 15 amino acids. CDR3 protein: CASSLSSGGVEKLFF. The CDR3 DNA is TGCGCCAGCAGCTTGTCGTCGGGGGGTGTGGAAAAACTGTTTTTT. Filled out from reference TRBV5-1 and TRBJ1-4, the complete variable domain reads KAGVTQTPRYLIKTRGQQVTLSCSPISGHRSVSWYQQTPGQGLQFLFEYFSETQRNKGNFPGRFSGRQFSNSRSEMNVSTLELGDSALYLCASSLSSGGVEKLFFGSGTQLSVL.

J is TRBJ2-7 and V is TRBV6-2 or TRBV6-3; 9 bases fit TRBD2. Germline trimming cut 5 bases from V and 3 bases from J; bases unmatched to any gene: 8. Germline CDR1 is MNHEY and CDR2 is SVGEGT. CDR3 length: 15 residues. The CDR3 reads CASSLSGGSFYEQYV. The CDR3 DNA follows: TGTGCCAGCAGTCTAAGCGGGGGGTCATTCTACGAGCAGTACGTC.

This chain connects TRBV12-3 or TRBV12-4 to TRBJ2-1; D remains ambiguous. The CDR3 runs to 12 residues. Trimming removed 4 bases from V and 5 bases from J, with 6 bases in between. CDR3 bases: TGTGCCAGCAGTTCCGTCAACAATGAGCAGTTCTTC. This codes for CASSSVNNEQFF.

The chain links TRBV5-1 to TRBJ2-3, with D possibly TRBD2 on 5 matching bases. V was trimmed by 5 bases and J by 4 bases, leaving 11 bases between them. The V gene's germline CDR1 is SGHRS and CDR2 YFSETQ. This CDR3 spans 13 amino acids. The CDR3 DNA reads as TGCGCCAGCAGTACGAGAGCGGCAGATACGCAGTATTTT. It is translated as CASSTRAADTQYF.